A selection of T cell receptor beta chains follows, all from one sample in a study of beta chain features in type 1 diabetes. Here immunoSEQ multiplex PCR was the method, and the copy in TCRdb shows in-frame clones only, minus some. The table shows 680,000 or so clones, with around 15% occurring only once. The source material was naive CD4+ T cells from blood. The origin of the receptors is a man aged 18-30 years in good health. Both conserved end residues are part of each CDR3. A D gene is named only where the DNA matches it firmly. The size of a clone is reported for some rows only, either as once, few or many, or as a class for expanded clones.

D | size | J | V | CDR3 | DNA
- | - | TRBJ1-1 | TRBV6-5 | CASRMSGVNTEAFF | TGTGCCAGCAGAATGTCGGGGGTGAACACTGAAGCTTTCTTT
TRBD1 | - | TRBJ1-2 | TRBV5-4 | CASSVDRTDYGYTF | TGTGCCAGCAGCGTGGACAGGACGGACTATGGCTACACCTTC
- | - | TRBJ2-3 | TRBV6-5 | CASRTYIGSTDTQYF | TGTGCCAGCAGAACCTACATTGGTAGCACAGATACGCAGTATTTT
- | - | TRBJ2-1 | TRBV12-5 | CASGLSGIHEQFF | TGTGCTAGTGGTTTGTCAGGGATCCATGAGCAGTTCTTC
- | - | TRBJ2-6 | TRBV7-3 | CASSFYGANVLTF | TGTGCCAGCAGCTTTTACGGGGCCAACGTCCTGACTTTC
TRBD1 | few | TRBJ2-7 | TRBV28 | CASSTPGTGAYEQYF | TGTGCCAGCAGTACACCCGGGACAGGGGCCTACGAGCAGTACTTC
TRBD2 | - | TRBJ2-7 | TRBV15 | CATSRNPGTSGYEQYF | TGTGCCACCAGCCGCAATCCCGGGACTAGCGGCTACGAGCAGTACTTC
TRBD2 | - | TRBJ2-6 | TRBV7-6 | CASTLTSGGSSGANVLTF | TGTGCCAGCACGCTAACTAGCGGGGGAAGCTCTGGGGCCAACGTCCTGACTTTC
- | - | TRBJ2-7 | TRBV6-6 | CASSYSYRELPYEQYF | TGTGCCAGCAGTTACTCTTACCGGGAGTTACCATACGAGCAGTACTTC
- | few | TRBJ2-2 | TRBV5-4 | CASSSPTGYTGELFF | TGTGCCAGCAGCTCCCCAACAGGGTACACCGGGGAGCTGTTTTTT
TRBD1 | once | TRBJ2-7 | TRBV7-6 | CASSTFRDRGPYEQYF | TGTGCCAGCAGCACCTTCCGGGACAGGGGGCCCTACGAGCAGTACTTC
- | - | TRBJ2-1 | TRBV30 | CAWNDLGPTIYNEQFF | TGTGCCTGGAATGACCTGGGGCCAACAATCTACAATGAGCAGTTCTTC
- | few | TRBJ1-3 | TRBV14 | CASSQQGHSSGNTIYF | TGTGCCAGCAGCCAACAAGGGCACAGCTCTGGAAACACCATATATTTT
- | - | TRBJ2-7 | TRBV25-1 | CASSPTRTVSSYEQYF | TGTGCCAGCAGTCCAACAAGGACAGTAAGCTCCTACGAGCAGTACTTC
- | few | TRBJ1-2 | TRBV7-9 | CASSNVGGGNYGYTF | TGTGCCAGCAGCAACGTCGGAGGGGGTAACTATGGCTACACCTTC
- | many | TRBJ2-3 | TRBV29-1 | CSVATSTDTQYF | TGCAGCGTTGCAACTAGCACAGATACGCAGTATTTT
TRBD1 | few | TRBJ1-1 | TRBV10-3 | CAIRAVGAGGTEAFF | TGTGCCATCAGAGCAGTAGGGGCAGGGGGCACTGAAGCTTTCTTT
- | - | TRBJ2-3 | TRBV5-4 | CASSFPAGDTQYF | TGTGCCAGCAGCTTTCCAGCGGGAGATACGCAGTATTTT
- | - | TRBJ2-1 | TRBV5-1 | CASSLDFEYWNEQFF | TGCGCCAGCAGCTTGGATTTCGAATATTGGAATGAGCAGTTCTTC
TRBD2 | few | TRBJ2-3 | TRBV9 | CASSLRLAPRDTQYF | TGTGCCAGCAGCCTAAGACTAGCGCCGCGGGATACGCAGTATTTT
- | many | TRBJ2-1 | TRBV4-1 | CASSQVRGNYNEQFF | TGCGCCAGCAGCCAAGTACGCGGGAACTACAATGAGCAGTTCTTC
TRBD1 | few | TRBJ2-3 | TRBV28 | CASRTGGTDTQYF | TGTGCCAGCCGGACAGGGGGCACAGATACGCAGTATTTT
- | few | TRBJ1-2 | TRBV14 | CASSQDRLASWGYGYTF | TGTGCCAGCAGCCAAGATCGTTTAGCCTCCTGGGGCTATGGCTACACCTTC
- | - | TRBJ2-3 | TRBV5-4 | CASSFSGITDTQYF | TGTGCCAGCAGCTTCAGCGGAATCACAGATACGCAGTATTTT
TRBD1 | - | TRBJ2-7 | TRBV5-4 | CASRTDRGTSYEQYF | TGTGCCAGCAGAACAGACAGGGGTACCTCCTACGAGCAGTACTTC
TRBD1 | few | TRBJ1-2 | TRBV10-3 | CAILRGQGAYGYTF | TGTGCCATCCTCCGCGGCCAGGGGGCCTATGGCTACACCTTC
- | - | TRBJ2-7 | TRBV7-6 | CASSPVYSSSRLSYEQYF | TGTGCCAGCAGCCCCGTCTACAGTTCCTCACGCCTCTCCTACGAGCAGTACTTC
TRBD1 | - | TRBJ1-2 | TRBV25-1 | CASSPAGDRGHGYTF | TGTGCCAGCTCCCCCGCCGGGGACAGGGGTCATGGCTACACCTTC
- | few | TRBJ2-7 | TRBV9 | CASSVSYRSYEQYF | TGTGCCAGCAGCGTATCGTACAGATCCTACGAGCAGTACTTC
TRBD1 | - | TRBJ1-4 | TRBV4-3 | CASSQEVQGGSTTNEKLFF | TGCGCCAGCAGCCAAGAGGTCCAGGGGGGAAGTACAACTAATGAAAAACTGTTTTTT
- | few | TRBJ2-1 | TRBV15 | CATSRDGGPLFF | TGTGCCACCAGCAGAGATGGGGGGCCTCTGTTCTTC
TRBD1 | few | TRBJ2-1 | TRBV2 | CASLRDRYNEQFF | TGTGCCAGCCTTCGGGACAGATACAATGAGCAGTTCTTC
- | few | TRBJ2-6 | TRBV19 | CASSRGTRSSGANVLTF | TGTGCCAGTAGCCGAGGGACACGCAGCTCTGGGGCCAACGTCCTGACTTTC
- | - | TRBJ2-7 | TRBV11-3 | CASSWAGSPSYEQYF | TGTGCCAGCAGCTGGGCGGGGAGCCCCTCCTACGAGCAGTACTTC
- | few | TRBJ2-7 | TRBV5-4 | CASSLAAGRRTYEQYF | TGTGCCAGCAGCTTGGCGGCGGGCCGTCGAACCTACGAGCAGTACTTC
- | - | TRBJ2-6 | TRBV28 | CASIGRANVLTF | TGTGCCAGCATTGGAAGGGCCAACGTCCTGACTTTC
TRBD2 | - | TRBJ2-1 | TRBV14 | CASSLRLAGHNEQFF | TGTGCCAGCAGCCTACGACTAGCGGGGCACAATGAGCAGTTCTTC
TRBD1 | - | TRBJ1-2 | TRBV7-2 | CASSTRQGYGYTF | TGTGCCAGCAGCACTAGACAGGGCTATGGCTACACCTTC
TRBD2 | - | TRBJ2-7 | TRBV7-2 | CASSPAGGRAGEQYF | TGTGCCAGCAGCCCAGCTGGCGGGAGGGCCGGGGAGCAGTACTTC
- | - | TRBJ1-4 | TRBV30 | CAWVGQNNEKLFF | TGTGCCTGGGTAGGACAGAATAATGAAAAACTGTTTTTT
TRBD1 | - | TRBJ2-1 | TRBV4-3 | CASSRVEQGLRNEQFF | TGCGCCAGCAGCCGCGTCGAACAGGGGTTGAGGAATGAGCAGTTCTTC
- | few | TRBJ1-3 | TRBV29-1 | CSVGSGGTSGNTIYF | TGCAGCGTCGGTAGCGGGGGAACCTCTGGAAACACCATATATTTT
- | - | TRBJ2-1 | TRBV5-4 | CASSLDSYNEQFF | TGTGCCAGCAGCTTGGACAGTTACAATGAGCAGTTCTTC
TRBD2 | few | TRBJ2-7 | TRBV11-1 | CASSPRGGYYEQYF | TGTGCCAGCAGCCCACGGGGGGGATACTACGAGCAGTACTTC
- | few | TRBJ1-3 | TRBV18 | CASSPLSDYGNTIYF | TGTGCCAGCTCACCACTAAGCGACTATGGAAACACCATATATTTT
TRBD2 | few | TRBJ2-1 | TRBV18 | CASLSGGANEQFF | TGTGCCAGCTTAAGCGGGGGTGCCAATGAGCAGTTCTTC
- | few | TRBJ2-7 | TRBV6-5 | CASTRGVQSYEQYF | TGTGCCAGTACCAGGGGGGTACAATCCTACGAGCAGTACTTC
TRBD2 | - | TRBJ2-1 | TRBV7-9 | CASSHSGGSYNEQFF | TGTGCCAGCAGCCATAGCGGGGGCTCCTACAATGAGCAGTTCTTC
TRBD1 | - | TRBJ2-2 | TRBV7-2 | CASSSSRGPGTGELFF | TGTGCCAGCAGCTCCAGCAGGGGGCCGGGCACCGGGGAGCTGTTTTTT